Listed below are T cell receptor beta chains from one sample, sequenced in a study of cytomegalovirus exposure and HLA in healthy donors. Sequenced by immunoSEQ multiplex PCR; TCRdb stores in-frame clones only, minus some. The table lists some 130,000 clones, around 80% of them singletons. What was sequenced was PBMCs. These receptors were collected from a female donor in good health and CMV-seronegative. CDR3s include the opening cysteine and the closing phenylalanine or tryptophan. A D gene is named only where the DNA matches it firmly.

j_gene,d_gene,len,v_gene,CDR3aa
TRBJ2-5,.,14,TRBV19,CASSMSLNLETQYF
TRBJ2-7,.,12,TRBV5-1,CASSLTAAEQYF
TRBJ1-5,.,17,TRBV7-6,CASSSPGRAVSNQPQHF
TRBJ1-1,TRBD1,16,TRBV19,CASSMGGTGTDTEAFF
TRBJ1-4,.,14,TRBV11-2,CASSMGATNEKLFF
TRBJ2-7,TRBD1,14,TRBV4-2,CASSQTGDRNEQYF
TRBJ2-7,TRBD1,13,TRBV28,CASSTGTGVGQYF
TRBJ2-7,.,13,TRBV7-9,CASSLLRSDEQYF
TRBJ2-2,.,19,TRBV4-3,CASSQDMRGRLHGTGELFF
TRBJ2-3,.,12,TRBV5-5,CASTRGTDTQYF
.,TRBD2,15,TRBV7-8,CASSAILSGSAEQYF
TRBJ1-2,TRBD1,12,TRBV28,CASSLGTDGYTF
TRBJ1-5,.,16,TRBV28,CASSPTSGYRNQPQHF
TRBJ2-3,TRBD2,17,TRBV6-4,CASSDTQRGRTTDTQYF
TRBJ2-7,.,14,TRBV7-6,CASSLARASVEQYF
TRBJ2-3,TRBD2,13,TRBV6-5,CARQRECADTQYF
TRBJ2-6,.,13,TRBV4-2,CASADSGANVLTF
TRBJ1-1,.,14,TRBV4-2,CASRGSGLGTEAFF
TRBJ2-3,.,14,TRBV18,CASSSTPSADTQYF
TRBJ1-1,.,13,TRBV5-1,CASSADRDTEAFF
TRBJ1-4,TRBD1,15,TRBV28,CASSPGTAREEKLFF
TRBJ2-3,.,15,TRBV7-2,CASSPRGSGTDTQYF
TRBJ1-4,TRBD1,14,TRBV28,CASTPGDRGEKLFF
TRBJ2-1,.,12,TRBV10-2,CASSQGSGEQFF
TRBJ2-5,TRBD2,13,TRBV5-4,CASSFTGGETQYF
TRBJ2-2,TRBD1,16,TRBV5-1,CASSPPGTGNTGELFF
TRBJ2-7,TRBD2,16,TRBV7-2,CASSLAPGLAAYEQYF
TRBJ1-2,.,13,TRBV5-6,CASSPGGGYGYTF
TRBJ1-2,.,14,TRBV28,CASSSPGQSYGYTF
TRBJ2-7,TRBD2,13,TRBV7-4,CASSLPSSGTSGF
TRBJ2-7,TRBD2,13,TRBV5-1,CASTAGDWYEQYF
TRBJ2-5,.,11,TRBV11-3,CASSAGGTQYF
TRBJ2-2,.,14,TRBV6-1,CASSDRVNTGELFF
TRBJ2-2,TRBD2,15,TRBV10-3,CAISDGAGDTGELFF
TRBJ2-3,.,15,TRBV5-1,CASSWMGHLTDTQYF
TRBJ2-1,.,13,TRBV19,CASSMTGYNEQFF